This TCR beta chain was captured by sequencing in a study of neurological immune-mediated disorders. Study-wide findings and caveats: TCR-beta repertoires seemed private in all groups, with no expanded CDR3 amino acid sequences shared.

About this clonotype: What it binds is unknown.

Germline assignment: CDR1 ENHRY and CDR2 SYGVKD. The CDR3 extends over 14 amino acids. The V end lost 0 bases, the J end lost 6 bases, and 8 bases lay between the germline ends. A 10-nucleotide random UMI tagged transcripts in template-switch 5'RACE cDNA synthesis. TCRdb processed the 5' RACE reads anew with MiXCR; each CDR3 protein has one entry. The table includes 20,000 to 30,000 distinct CDR3 sequences, about 13% detected once. The unsorted libraries had their origin in 2 million PBMCs stored at -80 C. The sample consisted of PBMCs. This clonotype was sampled from a woman aged 55-75 years with HTLV-1-associated myelopathy (HAM/TSP). The chain recombines TRBV10-3 with TRBJ2-2, with D unresolved. The CDR3 loop is CAISESLLAGELFF. The CDR3 DNA sequence: TGTGCCATCAGTGAGTCGCTATTGGCCGGGGAGCTGTTTTTT.